The 2 T cell receptor beta chains presented below share a single source sample, sequenced in a study of STAT5B mutations in CD4+ large granular lymphocyte leukemia. TCRdb's copy holds only in-frame clones and misses some; the assay was immunoSEQ multiplex PCR. Of approximately 33,000 clones listed, 69% are singletons. The sample taken for sequencing was CD4+ T cells from blood buffy coats. The receptors here all came from a human donor in good health.

The rearrangement joins TRBV6-5 to TRBJ1-5; D may be TRBD1 (5 bases). CDR3 length: 12 residues. In germline, CDR1 is MNHEY, CDR2 SVGAGI. V was pared by 6 bases and J by 4 bases, with 7 bases between. The CDR3 reads CASRQGNQPQHF. The CDR3 nucleotides read TGTGCCAGCAGGCAGGGTAATCAGCCCCAGCATTTT.

The chain uses TRBV7-8 and TRBJ1-5, with D possibly TRBD1 on 5 matching bases. The CDR3 covers 20 residues. Germline CDR1 and CDR2: SGHVS and FQNEAQ. V was trimmed by 0 bases and J by 0 bases, leaving 21 bases between them. The CDR3 DNA sequence: TGTGCCAGCAGCTTAGCCCCTCGAGCCGGGACCTTATATAGCAATCAGCCCCAGCATTTT. This translates into CASSLAPRAGTLYSNQPQHF.